This T cell receptor (beta chain) was sequenced during a study of CD8+CD57+ T cells in acquired aplastic anemia. About the study: Yields of DNA that came from sorted CD4+ and CD8+ cells averaged around 3 ug.

Patients picked for sequencing had shown CD8+CD57+ cell expansion detected by flow cytometry. As a group, the patients uniformly had severe acquired aplastic anemia. Germline V gene data show CDR1 as LNHDA and CDR2 as SQIVND (reference sequence). Unmatched junction bases numbered 15, after V lost 3 bases and J lost 2 bases. The CDR3 consists of 19 residues. At least ten counts were recorded for this clonotype. Genomic DNA templated the TCR beta VDJ and CDR3 profiling. TCRdb itself ran the reads through MiXCR, one entry per CDR3 protein. The repertoire holds about 180,000 distinct CDR3 sequences, roughly 50% seen once, with roughly 2% in the top ten.

This sequence originates from a human donor with aplastic anemia. The V gene is TRBV19, the J gene TRBJ2-2, with 7 bases identical to TRBD2. The sequencing sample was made of sorted CD4+, CD8+, or CD8+CD57+ T cells (not recorded which) from PBMCs. Written as DNA, the CDR3 is TGTGCCAGTAGTATGGTACCCTGGCGGGAGCGAATTAACACCGGGGAGCTGTTTTTT. It yields the protein CASSMVPWRERINTGELFF.